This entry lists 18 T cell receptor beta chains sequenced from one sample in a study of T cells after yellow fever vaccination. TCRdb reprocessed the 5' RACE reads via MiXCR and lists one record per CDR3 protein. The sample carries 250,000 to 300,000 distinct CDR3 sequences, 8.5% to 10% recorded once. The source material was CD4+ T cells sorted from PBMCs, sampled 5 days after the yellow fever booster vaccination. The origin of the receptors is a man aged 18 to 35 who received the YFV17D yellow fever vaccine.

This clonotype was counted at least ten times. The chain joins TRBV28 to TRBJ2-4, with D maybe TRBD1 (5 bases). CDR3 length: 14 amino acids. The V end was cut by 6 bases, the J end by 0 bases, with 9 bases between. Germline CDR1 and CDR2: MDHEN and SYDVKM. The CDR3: CASSDSVAKNIQYF. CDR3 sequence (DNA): TGTGCCAGCAGCGACAGCGTAGCCAAAAACATTCAGTACTTC.

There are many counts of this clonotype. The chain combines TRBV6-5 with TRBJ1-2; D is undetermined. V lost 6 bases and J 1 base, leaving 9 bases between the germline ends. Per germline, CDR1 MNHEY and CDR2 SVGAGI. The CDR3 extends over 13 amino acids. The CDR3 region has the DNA TGTGCCAGCAGAGCCACCCGTAACTATGGCTACACCTTC. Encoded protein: CASRATRNYGYTF.

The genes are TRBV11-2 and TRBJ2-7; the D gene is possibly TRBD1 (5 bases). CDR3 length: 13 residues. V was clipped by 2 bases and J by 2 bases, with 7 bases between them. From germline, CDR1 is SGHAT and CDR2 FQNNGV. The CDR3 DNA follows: TGTGCCAGCAGCTTACCCAGGGCCTACGAGCAGTACGTC. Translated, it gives CASSLPRAYEQYV.

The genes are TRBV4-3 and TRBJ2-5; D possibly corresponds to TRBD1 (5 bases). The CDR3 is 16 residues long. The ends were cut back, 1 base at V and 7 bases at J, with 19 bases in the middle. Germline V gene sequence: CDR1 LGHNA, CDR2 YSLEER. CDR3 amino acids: CASSQASQGGLGTQYF. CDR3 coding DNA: TGCGCCAGCAGCCAAGCTTCCCAGGGCGGATTAGGGACCCAGTACTTC.

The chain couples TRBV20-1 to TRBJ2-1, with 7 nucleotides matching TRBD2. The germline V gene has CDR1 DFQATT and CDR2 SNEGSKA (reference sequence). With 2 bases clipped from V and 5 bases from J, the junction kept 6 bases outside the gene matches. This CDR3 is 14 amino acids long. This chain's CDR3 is CSARWGGPDNEQFF. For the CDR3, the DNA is TGCAGTGCTAGATGGGGAGGGCCAGACAATGAGCAGTTCTTC.

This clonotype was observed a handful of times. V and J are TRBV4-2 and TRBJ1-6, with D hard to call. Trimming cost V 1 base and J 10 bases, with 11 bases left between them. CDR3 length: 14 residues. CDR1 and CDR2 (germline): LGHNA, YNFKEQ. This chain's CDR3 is CASSQGQEESPLHF. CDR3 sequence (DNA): TGTGCCAGCAGCCAAGGGCAGGAAGAATCACCCCTCCACTTT.

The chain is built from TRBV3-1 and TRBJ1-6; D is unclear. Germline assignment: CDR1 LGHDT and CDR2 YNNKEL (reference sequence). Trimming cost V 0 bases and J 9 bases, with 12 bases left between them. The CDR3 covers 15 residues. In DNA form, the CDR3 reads TGTGCCAGCAGCCAAGATTCTGGGGTTCTTTCACCCCTCCACTTT. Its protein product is CASSQDSGVLSPLHF.

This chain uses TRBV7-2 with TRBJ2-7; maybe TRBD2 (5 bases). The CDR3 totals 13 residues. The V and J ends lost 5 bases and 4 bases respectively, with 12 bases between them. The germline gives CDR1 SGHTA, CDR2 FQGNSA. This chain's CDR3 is CASSQGREYEQYV. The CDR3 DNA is TGTGCCAGCAGCCAAGGACGGGAATACGAGCAGTACGTC.

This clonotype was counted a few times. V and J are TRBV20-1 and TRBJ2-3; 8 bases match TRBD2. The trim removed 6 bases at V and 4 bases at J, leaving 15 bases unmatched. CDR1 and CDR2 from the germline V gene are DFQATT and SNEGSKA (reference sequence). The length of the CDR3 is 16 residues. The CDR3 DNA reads TGCAGTGCCCCCTTAGGAGCGGGGGCTACTCCAGATACGCAGTATTTT. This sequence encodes CSAPLGAGATPDTQYF.

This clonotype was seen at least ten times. CDR3 protein: CATSGQGQNQPQHF. The CDR3 DNA reads TGTGCCACCAGTGGGCAGGGCCAAAATCAGCCCCAGCATTTT. The chain employs TRBV24-1 and TRBJ1-5; TRBD1 is a possible D gene (5 bases). Trimming stripped 5 bases from V and 4 bases from J, with 11 bases between. The germline gives CDR1 KGHDR, CDR2 SFDVKD. There are 14 residues in the CDR3.

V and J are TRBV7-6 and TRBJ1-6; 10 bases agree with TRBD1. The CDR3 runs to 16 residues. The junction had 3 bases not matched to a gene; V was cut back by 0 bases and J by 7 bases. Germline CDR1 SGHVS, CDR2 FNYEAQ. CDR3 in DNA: TGTGCCAGCAGCTTAGCGAGACAGGGGGCAAATTCACCCCTCCACTTT. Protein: CASSLARQGANSPLHF. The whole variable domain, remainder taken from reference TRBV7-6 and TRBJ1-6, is GAGVSQSPRYKVTKRGQDVALRCDPISGHVSLYWYRQALGQGPEFLTYFNYEAQQDKSGLPNDRFSAERPEGSISTLTIQRTEQRDSAMYRCASSLARQGANSPLHFGNGTRLTVT.

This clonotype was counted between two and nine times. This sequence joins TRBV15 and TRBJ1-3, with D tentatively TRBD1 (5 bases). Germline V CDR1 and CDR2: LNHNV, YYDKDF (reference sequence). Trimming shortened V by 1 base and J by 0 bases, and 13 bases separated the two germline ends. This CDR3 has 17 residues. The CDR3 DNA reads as TGTGCCACCAGCAGAGTGCCAGGGTCCCTCTCTGGAAACACCATATATTTT. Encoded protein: CATSRVPGSLSGNTIYF.

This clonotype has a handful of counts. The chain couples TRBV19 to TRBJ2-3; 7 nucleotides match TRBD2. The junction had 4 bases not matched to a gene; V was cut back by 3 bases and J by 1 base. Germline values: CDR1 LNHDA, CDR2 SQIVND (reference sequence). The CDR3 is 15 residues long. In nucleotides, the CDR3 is TGTGCCAGTAGTATTCGGCTAGCGGGCACAGATACGCAGTATTTT. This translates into CASSIRLAGTDTQYF.

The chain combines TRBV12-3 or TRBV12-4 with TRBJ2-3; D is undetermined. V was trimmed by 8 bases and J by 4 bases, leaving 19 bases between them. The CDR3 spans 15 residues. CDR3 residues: CASGRDPGQPDTQYF. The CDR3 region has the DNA TGTGCCAGCGGCCGAGACCCGGGCCAGCCAGATACGCAGTATTTT.

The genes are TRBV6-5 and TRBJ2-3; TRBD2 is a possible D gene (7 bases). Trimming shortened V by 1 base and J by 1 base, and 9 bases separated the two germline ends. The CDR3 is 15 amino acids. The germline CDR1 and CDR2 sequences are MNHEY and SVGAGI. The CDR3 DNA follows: TGTGCCAGCAGTTACTGGGGGGGCCGCACAGATACGCAGTATTTT. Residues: CASSYWGGRTDTQYF.

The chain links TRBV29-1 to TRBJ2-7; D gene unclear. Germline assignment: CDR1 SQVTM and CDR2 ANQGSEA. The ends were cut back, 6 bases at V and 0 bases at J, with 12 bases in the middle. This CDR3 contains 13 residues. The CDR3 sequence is CSVELALSYEQYF. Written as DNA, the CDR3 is TGCAGCGTGGAACTCGCCCTCTCCTACGAGCAGTACTTC.

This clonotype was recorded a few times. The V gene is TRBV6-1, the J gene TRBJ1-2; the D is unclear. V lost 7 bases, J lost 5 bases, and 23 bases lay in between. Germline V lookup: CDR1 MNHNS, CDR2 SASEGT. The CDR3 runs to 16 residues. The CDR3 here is CASTLSSQLREYGYTF. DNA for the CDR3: TGTGCCAGCACTTTATCGTCCCAATTGAGGGAGTATGGCTACACCTTC.

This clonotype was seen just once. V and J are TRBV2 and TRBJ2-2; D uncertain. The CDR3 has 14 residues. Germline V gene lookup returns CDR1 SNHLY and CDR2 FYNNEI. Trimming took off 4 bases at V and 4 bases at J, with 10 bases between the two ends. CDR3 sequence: CASSGWKITGELFF. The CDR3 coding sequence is TGTGCCAGCAGTGGATGGAAGATCACCGGGGAGCTGTTTTTT.